This TCR beta chain comes out of a study of shared clonotypes between healthy human individuals. Naive CD8 cells lacked CD45RO and underwent positive selection for CCR7, leaving out terminally differentiated effector memory CD45RA+ cells. The study enrolled healthy HIV-negative adults without recent acute infections or vaccinations as donors. CDR1 SQVTM and CDR2 ANQGSEA come from the germline V gene. V shed 5 bases and J 10 bases; nucleotides not matched to a gene: 8. The CDR3 runs to 13 residues. Profiled with immunoSEQ multiplex PCR; TCRdb holds only in-frame clones, not every one. The data contain 800,000 to 950,000 clones, 95% to 97% of them singletons.

The source of this sequence is a man aged 30 to 45 in good health. This rearrangement joins TRBV29-1 to TRBJ2-1, with TRBD2 matching over 10 bases. What was sequenced was naive CD8+ T cells sorted from blood. The CDR3 loop is CSVLAGGRREQFF. The CDR3 nucleotides read TGCAGCGTTTTAGCGGGAGGCCGCCGGGAGCAGTTCTTC.